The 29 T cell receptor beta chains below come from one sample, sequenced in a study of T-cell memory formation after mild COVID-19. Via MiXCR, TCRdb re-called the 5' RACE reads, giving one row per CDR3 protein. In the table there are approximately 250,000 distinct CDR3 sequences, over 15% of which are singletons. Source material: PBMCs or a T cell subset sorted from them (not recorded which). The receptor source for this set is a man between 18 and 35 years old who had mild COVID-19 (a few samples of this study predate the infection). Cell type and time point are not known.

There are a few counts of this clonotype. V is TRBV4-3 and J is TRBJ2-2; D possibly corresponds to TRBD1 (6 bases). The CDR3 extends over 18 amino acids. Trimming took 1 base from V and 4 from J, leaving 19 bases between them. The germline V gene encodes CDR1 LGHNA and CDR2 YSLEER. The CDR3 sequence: CASSQAHLRGQSTGELFF. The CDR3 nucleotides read TGCGCCAGCAGCCAAGCCCATCTTCGAGGACAGAGCACCGGGGAGCTGTTTTTT.

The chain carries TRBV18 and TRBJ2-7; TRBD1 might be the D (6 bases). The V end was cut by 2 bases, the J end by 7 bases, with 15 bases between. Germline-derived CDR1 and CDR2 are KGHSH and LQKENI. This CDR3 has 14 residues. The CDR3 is CASSPRQVTGEQYF. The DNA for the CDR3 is TGTGCCAGCTCACCAAGACAGGTGACGGGTGAGCAGTACTTC.

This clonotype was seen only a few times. For the CDR3, the DNA is TGTGCCAGCTCGAGACGCGAGACCGGGGCAGATACGCAGTATTTT. Translated: CASSRRETGADTQYF. The chain couples TRBV18 to TRBJ2-3; maybe TRBD2 (5 bases). Germline CDR1 and CDR2: KGHSH and LQKENI. V lost 6 bases, J lost 4 bases, and 17 bases lay in between. This CDR3 comprises 15 residues.

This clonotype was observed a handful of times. CDR3 protein: CASSLGQGVFTEAFF. The CDR3 nucleotides read TGTGCCAGCAGCCTGGGACAGGGGGTGTTCACTGAAGCTTTCTTT. The gene calls are TRBV7-3 and TRBJ1-1, with 11 bases identical to TRBD1. Germline V gene data show CDR1 as SGHTA and CDR2 as FQGTGA. The CDR3 totals 15 residues. J gave up 4 bases and V 5 bases, and 6 bases lay outside the gene matches.

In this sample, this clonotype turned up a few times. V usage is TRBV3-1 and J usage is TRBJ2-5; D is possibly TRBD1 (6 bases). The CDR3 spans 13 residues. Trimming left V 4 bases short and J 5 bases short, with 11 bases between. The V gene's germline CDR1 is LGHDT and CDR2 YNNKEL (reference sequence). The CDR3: CASSPNRAETQYF. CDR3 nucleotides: TGTGCCAGCAGCCCCAACAGGGCGGAGACCCAGTACTTC.

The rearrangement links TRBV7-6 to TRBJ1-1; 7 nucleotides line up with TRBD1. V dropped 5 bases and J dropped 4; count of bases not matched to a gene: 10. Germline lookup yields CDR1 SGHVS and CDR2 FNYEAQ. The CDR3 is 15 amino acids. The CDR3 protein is CASSTSTGFATEAFF. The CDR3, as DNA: TGTGCCAGCAGCACCTCGACAGGGTTCGCCACTGAAGCTTTCTTT.

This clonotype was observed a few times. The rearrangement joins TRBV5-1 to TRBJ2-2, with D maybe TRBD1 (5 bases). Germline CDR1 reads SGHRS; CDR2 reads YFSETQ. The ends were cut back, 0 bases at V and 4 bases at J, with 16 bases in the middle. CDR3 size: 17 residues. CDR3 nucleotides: TGCGCCAGCAGCTTGGGACAGACCCCTCTAGTCACCGGGGAGCTGTTTTTT. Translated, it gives CASSLGQTPLVTGELFF.

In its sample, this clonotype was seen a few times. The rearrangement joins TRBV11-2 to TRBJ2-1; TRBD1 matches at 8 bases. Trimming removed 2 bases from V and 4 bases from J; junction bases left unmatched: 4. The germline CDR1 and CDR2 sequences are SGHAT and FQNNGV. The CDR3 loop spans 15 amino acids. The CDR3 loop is CASSLRDRRYNEQFF. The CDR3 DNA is TGTGCCAGCAGCTTACGGGACAGGCGTTACAATGAGCAGTTCTTC. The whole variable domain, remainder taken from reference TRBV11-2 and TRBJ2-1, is EAGVAQSPRYKIIEKRQSVAFWCNPISGHATLYWYQQILGQGPKLLIQFQNNGVVDDSQLPKDRFSAERLKGVDSTLKIQPAKLEDSAVYLCASSLRDRRYNEQFFGPGTRLTVL.

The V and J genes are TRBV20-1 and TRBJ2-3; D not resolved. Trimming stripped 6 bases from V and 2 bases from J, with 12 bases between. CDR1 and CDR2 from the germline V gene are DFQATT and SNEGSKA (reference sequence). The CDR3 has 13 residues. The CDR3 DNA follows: TGCAGTGCAAAGACCGGTAACACAGATACGCAGTATTTT. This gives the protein CSAKTGNTDTQYF.

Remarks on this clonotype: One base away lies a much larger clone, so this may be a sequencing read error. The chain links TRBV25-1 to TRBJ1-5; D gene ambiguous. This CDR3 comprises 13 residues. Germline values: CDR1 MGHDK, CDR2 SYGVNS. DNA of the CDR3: TGTGCCAGCAGTGCGGCAGCCAATCAGCCCAAGCATTTT. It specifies CASSAAANQPKHF.

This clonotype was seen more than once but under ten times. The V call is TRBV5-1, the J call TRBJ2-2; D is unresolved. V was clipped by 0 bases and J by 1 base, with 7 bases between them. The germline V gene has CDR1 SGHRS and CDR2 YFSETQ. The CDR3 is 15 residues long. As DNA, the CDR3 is TGCGCCAGCAGCTTGGAGGCTGGGAACACCGGGGAGCTGTTTTTT. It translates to CASSLEAGNTGELFF.

DNA of the CDR3: TGCAGCGTTGATGAGACAGAATTCGCTAACTATGGCTACACCTTC. It translates to CSVDETEFANYGYTF. The chain recombines TRBV29-1 with TRBJ1-2; tentative D call: TRBD1 (5 bases). Looked up from germline, CDR1 is SQVTM and CDR2 is ANQGSEA. Trimming cost V 3 bases and J 0 bases, with 14 bases left between them. The CDR3 covers 15 residues.

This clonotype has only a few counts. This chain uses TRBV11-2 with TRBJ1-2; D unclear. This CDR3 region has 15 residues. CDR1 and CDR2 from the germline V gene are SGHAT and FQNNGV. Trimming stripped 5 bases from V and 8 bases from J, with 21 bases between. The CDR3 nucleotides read TGTGCCAGCAGCCGAGGACGGAGGATTGATGCGGGCTACACCTTC. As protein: CASSRGRRIDAGYTF.

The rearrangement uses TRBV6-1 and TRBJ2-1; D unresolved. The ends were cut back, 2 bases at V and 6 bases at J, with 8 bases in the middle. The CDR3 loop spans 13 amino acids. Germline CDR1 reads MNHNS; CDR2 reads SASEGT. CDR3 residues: CASSEITSNEQFF. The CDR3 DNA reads TGTGCCAGCAGTGAAATCACCAGCAATGAGCAGTTCTTC.

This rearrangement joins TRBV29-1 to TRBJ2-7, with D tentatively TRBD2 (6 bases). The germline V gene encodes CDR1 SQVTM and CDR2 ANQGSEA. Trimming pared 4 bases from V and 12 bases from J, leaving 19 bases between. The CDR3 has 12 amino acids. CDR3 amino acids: CSVGRASGGLYF. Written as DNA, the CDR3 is TGCAGCGTTGGAAGGGCATCTGGGGGGTTGTACTTC.

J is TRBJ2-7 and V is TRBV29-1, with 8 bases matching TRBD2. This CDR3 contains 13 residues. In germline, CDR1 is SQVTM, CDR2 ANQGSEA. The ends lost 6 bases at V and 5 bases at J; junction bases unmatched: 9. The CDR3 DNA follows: TGCAGCGTGTGGGGGTCGGGAGGGGACGAGCAGTACTTC. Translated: CSVWGSGGDEQYF.

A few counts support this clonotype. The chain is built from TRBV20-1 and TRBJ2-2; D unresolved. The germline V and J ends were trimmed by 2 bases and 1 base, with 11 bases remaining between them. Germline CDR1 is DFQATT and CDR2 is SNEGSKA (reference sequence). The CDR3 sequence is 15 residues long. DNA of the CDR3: TGCAGTGCTAGACCTCGCACCAAGAACACCGGGGAGCTGTTTTTT. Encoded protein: CSARPRTKNTGELFF.

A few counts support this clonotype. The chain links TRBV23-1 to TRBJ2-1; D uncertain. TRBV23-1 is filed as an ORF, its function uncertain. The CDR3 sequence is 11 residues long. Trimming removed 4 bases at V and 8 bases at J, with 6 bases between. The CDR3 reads CASSPGDEQFF. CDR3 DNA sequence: TGCGCCAGCAGTCCCGGCGATGAGCAGTTCTTC.

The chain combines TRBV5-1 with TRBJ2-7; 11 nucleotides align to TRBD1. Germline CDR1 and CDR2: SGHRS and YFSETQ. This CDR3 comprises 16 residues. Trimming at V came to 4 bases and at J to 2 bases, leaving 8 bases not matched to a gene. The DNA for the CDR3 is TGCGCCAGCAGCACTTCGCCGGGACAGGGGGCCTACGAGCAGTACTTC. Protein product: CASSTSPGQGAYEQYF.

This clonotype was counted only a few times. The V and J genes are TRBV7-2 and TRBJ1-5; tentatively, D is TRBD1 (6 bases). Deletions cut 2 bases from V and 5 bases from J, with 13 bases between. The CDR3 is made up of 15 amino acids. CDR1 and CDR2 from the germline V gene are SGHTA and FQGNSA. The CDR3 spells CASSLNWDTYQPQHF. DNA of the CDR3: TGTGCCAGCAGCTTAAATTGGGACACATATCAGCCCCAGCATTTT.

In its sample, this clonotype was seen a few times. In DNA form, the CDR3 reads TGCAGTGCCACCGGGACAGGGGGCAGCGAGACCCAGTACTTC. It is translated as CSATGTGGSETQYF. The chain uses TRBV20-1 and TRBJ2-5; 12 positions match TRBD1. V trimming: 6 bases; J trimming: 5 bases; junction bases outside the gene matches: 7. Looked up from germline, CDR1 is DFQATT and CDR2 is SNEGSKA (reference sequence). CDR3 length: 14 amino acids.

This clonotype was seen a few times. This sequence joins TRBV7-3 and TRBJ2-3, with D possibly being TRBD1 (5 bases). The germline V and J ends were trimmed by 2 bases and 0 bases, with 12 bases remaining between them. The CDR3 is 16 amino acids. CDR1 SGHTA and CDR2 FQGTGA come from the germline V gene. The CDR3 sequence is CASSLAGLASTDTQYF. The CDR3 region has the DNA TGTGCCAGCAGCTTAGCAGGGCTGGCTAGCACAGATACGCAGTATTTT.

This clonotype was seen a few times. The CDR3 protein is CASSPDRIREQYF. DNA for the CDR3: TGTGCCAGCAGCCCCGACCGGATACGCGAGCAGTACTTC. V usage is TRBV11-2 and J usage is TRBJ2-7; no definite D call. The germline V gene has CDR1 SGHAT and CDR2 FQNNGV. Trimming left V 5 bases short and J 6 bases short, with 14 bases between. This CDR3 contains 13 residues.

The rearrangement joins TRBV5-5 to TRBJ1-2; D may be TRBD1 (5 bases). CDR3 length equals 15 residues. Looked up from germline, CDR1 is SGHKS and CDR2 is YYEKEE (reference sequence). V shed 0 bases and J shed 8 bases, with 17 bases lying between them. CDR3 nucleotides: TGTGCCAGCAGCTTGGAGCCCCAGGGTGATTACGGCTACACCTTC. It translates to CASSLEPQGDYGYTF. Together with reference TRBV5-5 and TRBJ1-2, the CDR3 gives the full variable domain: DAGVTQSPTHLIKTRGQQVTLRCSPISGHKSVSWYQQVLGQGPQFIFQYYEKEERGRGNFPDRFSARQFPNYSSELNVNALLLGDSALYLCASSLEPQGDYGYTFGSGTRLTVV.

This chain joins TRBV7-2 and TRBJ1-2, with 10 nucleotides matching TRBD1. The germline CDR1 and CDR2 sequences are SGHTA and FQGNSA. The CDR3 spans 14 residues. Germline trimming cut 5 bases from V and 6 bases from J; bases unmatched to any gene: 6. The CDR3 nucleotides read TGTGCCAGCAGCACCGCCGGGACAGGGGATGGCTACACCTTC. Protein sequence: CASSTAGTGDGYTF.

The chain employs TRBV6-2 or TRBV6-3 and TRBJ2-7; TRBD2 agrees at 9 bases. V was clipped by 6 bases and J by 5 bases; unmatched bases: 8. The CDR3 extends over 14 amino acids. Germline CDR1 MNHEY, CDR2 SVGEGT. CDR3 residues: CASRALSGGHEQYV. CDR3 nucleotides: TGTGCCAGCAGAGCCCTTAGCGGGGGCCACGAGCAGTACGTC.

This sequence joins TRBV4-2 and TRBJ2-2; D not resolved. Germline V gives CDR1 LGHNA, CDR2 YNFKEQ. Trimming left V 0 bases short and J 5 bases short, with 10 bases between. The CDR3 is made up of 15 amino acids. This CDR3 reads CASSQDPSTTGELFF. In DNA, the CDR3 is TGTGCCAGCAGCCAAGACCCTAGTACAACCGGGGAGCTGTTTTTT.

This CDR3 is CASSPQGASSAFF. The CDR3 DNA sequence: TGTGCCAGCAGCCCTCAGGGGGCATCCTCGGCTTTCTTT. This chain joins TRBV5-4 and TRBJ1-1; 8 bases map to TRBD1. The CDR3 extends over 13 amino acids. Germline V lookup: CDR1 SGHNT, CDR2 YYREEE (reference sequence). The J segment lost 11 bases and the V segment lost 4 bases, leaving 10 bases of the junction unmatched.

CDR3 protein: CSVESGRGQGGELFF. The CDR3, as DNA: TGCAGCGTTGAGTCGGGACGGGGGCAGGGCGGGGAGCTGTTTTTT. The chain employs TRBV29-1 and TRBJ2-2; either TRBD1 or TRBD2 may fit D (6 bases each). Per germline, CDR1 SQVTM and CDR2 ANQGSEA. V lost 3 bases to trimming and J lost 7 bases, with 18 bases between them. CDR3 length: 15 residues.